This T cell receptor (beta chain) was captured in a study of cytomegalovirus exposure and HLA in healthy donors. Overall study results and limits: An analysis done earlier found most TCR beta V segments productive about 87% or about 30% of the time. Sequencing likely generated an artifact that appeared as a cluster of highly shared sequence variants. CMV serostatus alone was available as immune exposure information.

Per the germline V gene, CDR1 is KGHSH and CDR2 is LQKENI. The CDR3 loop spans 13 amino acids. V lost 7 bases to trimming and J lost 0 bases, with 4 bases between them. This clone appeared once. Its target is not known. Use of 60 Vbeta and 13 Jbeta primers characterized the PCR. Profiling relied on immunoSEQ multiplex PCR, and the TCRdb table lists in-frame clones only, not all of them. The table includes around 130,000 clones, approximately 69% detected once. The sample consisted of PBMCs. This clonotype was obtained from a man aged 35 to 55 in good health and CMV-seropositive. The V call is TRBV18, the J call TRBJ2-6, with D unclear. The CDR3 here is CASLLSGANVLTF. DNA for the CDR3: TGTGCCAGCTTACTCTCTGGGGCCAACGTCCTGACTTTC.